The 3 T cell receptor beta chains in this list originate from one sample, sequenced in a study of response to subunit inactivated influenza vaccine. In TCRdb, the RT-PCR reads were re-called with MiXCR into one record per CDR3 protein. Here the sample spans about 780,000 distinct CDR3 sequences, 15% to 20% being singletons. The sequencing used PBMCs from blood, collected 5 to 6 days after vaccination. These receptor sequences come from a middle-aged man who received an inactivated influenza vaccine.

The chain's CDR3 is CASSLATTGTGELFF. The CDR3 nucleotides read TGCGCCAGCAGCTTAGCAACCACGGGTACCGGGGAGCTGTTTTTT. This chain links TRBV5-1 with TRBJ2-2; D is unclear. This CDR3 is 15 amino acids long. Trimming shortened V by 2 bases and J by 5 bases, and 13 bases separated the two germline ends. Germline V gives CDR1 SGHRS, CDR2 YFSETQ.

This clonotype showed up many times. This chain connects TRBV5-1 to TRBJ1-2; 7 bases are shared with TRBD1. Per the germline V gene, CDR1 is SGHRS and CDR2 is YFSETQ. J was trimmed by 1 base and V by 4 bases; bases with no gene match: 10. The CDR3 spans 16 residues. For the CDR3, the DNA is TGCGCCAGCAGCCCGGGGACAGCTTCGCTTAACTATGGCTACACCTTC. It codes for CASSPGTASLNYGYTF.

This sequence joins TRBV4-3 and TRBJ1-4; 10 bases align to TRBD1. Germline V gene data show CDR1 as LGHNA and CDR2 as YSLEER. The CDR3 loop spans 14 amino acids. With V trimmed by 0 bases and J by 13 bases, 5 bases remained unmatched. CDR3 protein: CASSQELGDRGLFF. Written as DNA, the CDR3 is TGCGCCAGCAGCCAAGAACTAGGGGACAGGGGACTGTTTTTT.